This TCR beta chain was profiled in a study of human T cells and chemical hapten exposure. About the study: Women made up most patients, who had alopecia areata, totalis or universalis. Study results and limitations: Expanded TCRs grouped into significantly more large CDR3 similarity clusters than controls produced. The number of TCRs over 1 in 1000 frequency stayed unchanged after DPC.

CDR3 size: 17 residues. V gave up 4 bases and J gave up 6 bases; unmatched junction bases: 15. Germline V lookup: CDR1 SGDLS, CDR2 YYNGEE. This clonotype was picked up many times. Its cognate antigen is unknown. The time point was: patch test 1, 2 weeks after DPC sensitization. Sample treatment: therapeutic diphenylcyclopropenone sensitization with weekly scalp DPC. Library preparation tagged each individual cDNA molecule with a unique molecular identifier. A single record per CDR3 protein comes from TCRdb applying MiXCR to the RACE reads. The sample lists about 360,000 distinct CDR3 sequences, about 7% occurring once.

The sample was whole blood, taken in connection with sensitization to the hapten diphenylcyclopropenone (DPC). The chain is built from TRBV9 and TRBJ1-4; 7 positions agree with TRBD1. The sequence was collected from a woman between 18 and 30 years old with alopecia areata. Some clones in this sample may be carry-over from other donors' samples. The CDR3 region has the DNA TGTGCCAGCAGCCCCCACGCGGGACAGAAAGGCGATGAAAAACTGTTTTTT. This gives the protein CASSPHAGQKGDEKLFF.